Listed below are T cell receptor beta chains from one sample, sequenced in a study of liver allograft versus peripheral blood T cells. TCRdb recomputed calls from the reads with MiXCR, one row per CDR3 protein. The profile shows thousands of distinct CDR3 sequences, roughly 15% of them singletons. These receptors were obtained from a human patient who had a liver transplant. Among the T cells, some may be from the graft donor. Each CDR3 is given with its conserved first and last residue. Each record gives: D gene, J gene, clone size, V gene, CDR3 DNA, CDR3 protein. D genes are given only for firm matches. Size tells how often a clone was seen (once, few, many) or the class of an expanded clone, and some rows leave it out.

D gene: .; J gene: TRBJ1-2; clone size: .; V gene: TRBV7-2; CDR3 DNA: TGTGCCAGCAGCTTAGGCGGGGGGCCTGATGACTACACCTTC; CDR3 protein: CASSLGGGPDDYTF
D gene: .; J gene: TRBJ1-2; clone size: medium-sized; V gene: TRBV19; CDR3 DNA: TGTGCCAGTAGCCTTACAGGGAGTTCTGGCTACACCTTC; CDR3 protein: CASSLTGSSGYTF
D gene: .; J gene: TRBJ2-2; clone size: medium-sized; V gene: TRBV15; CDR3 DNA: TGTGCCACCAGCAAAGGTATACAGGGGAACACCGGGGAGCTGTTTTTT; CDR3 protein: CATSKGIQGNTGELFF
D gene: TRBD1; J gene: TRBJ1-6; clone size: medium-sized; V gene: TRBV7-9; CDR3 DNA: TGTGCCAGCAGCCCCGGGACAGGGGGGAATTCACCCCTCCACTTT; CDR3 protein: CASSPGTGGNSPLHF
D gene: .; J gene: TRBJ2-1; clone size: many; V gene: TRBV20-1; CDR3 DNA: TGCAGTGCGCCGACAGGTTCTGGGGAGCAGTTCTTC; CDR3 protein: CSAPTGSGEQFF
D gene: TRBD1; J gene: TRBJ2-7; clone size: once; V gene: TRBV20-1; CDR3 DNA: TGCAGTGCTACGGGGGGACAGGGGTACGAGCAGTACTTC; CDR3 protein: CSATGGQGYEQYF
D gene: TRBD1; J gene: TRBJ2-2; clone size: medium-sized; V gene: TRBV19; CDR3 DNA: TGTGCCAGTAGTATAAAACAGGGGCCCGGGGAGCTGTTTTTT; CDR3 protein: CASSIKQGPGELFF
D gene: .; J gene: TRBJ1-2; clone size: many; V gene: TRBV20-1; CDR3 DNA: TGCAGTGCCACCCCCGGGACGGACTATGGCTACACCTTC; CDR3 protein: CSATPGTDYGYTF
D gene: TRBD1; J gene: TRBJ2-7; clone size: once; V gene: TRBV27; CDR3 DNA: TGTGCCAGCGGCCGGGACAGGGCCCACGAGCAGTACTTC; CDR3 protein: CASGRDRAHEQYF
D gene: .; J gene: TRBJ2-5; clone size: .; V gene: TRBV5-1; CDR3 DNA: TGCGCCAGCAGCCGAGATTGGGAGGGGACAAAAAAAGAGACCCAGTACTTC; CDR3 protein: CASSRDWEGTKKETQYF
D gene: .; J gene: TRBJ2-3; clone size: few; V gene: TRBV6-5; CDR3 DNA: TGTGCCAGCTCGTACGGGGCGGACGGTCTGGATACGCAGTATTTT; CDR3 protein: CASSYGADGLDTQYF
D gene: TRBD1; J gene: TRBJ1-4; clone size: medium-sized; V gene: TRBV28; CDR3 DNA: TGTGCCATCCGCGGACAGGGGCGTAATGAAAAACTGTTTTTT; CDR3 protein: CAIRGQGRNEKLFF
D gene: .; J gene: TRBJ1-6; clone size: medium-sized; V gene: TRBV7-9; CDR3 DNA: TGTGCCAGCAGCTTAGCGCTGGGGTCCTATAATTCACCCCTCCACTTT; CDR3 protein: CASSLALGSYNSPLHF
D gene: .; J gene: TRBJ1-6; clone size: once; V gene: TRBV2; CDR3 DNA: TGTGCCAGCTTGGAGTCTCGGACAAATAATTCACCCCTCCACTTT; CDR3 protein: CASLESRTNNSPLHF
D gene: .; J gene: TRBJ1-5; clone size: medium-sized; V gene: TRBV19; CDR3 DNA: TGTGCCAGTAGTATAATTAATGGGTTGCCCCAGCATTTT; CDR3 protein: CASSIINGLPQHF
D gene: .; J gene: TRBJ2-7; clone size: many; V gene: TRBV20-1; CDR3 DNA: TGCAGTGCTAGCTGGAGAGGAAACTCCTACGAGCAGTACTTC; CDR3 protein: CSASWRGNSYEQYF
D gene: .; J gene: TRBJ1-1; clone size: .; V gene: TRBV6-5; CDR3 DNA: TGTGCCAGCAGTTACTCCCATTTTAACACTGAAGCTTTCTTT; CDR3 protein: CASSYSHFNTEAFF
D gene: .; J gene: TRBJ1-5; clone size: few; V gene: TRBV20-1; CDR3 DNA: TGCAGTGCTAGGGGCGGCGGGGGTCAGCCCCAGCATTTT; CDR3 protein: CSARGGGGQPQHF
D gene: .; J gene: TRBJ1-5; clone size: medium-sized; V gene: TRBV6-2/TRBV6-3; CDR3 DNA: TGTGCCAGCAGCCCGGCAGGGAGGAATCAGCCCCAGCATTTT; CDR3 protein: CASSPAGRNQPQHF
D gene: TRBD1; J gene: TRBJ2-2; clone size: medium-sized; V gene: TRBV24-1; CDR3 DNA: TGTGCCACCAGTGAACATAACAGGGGGCCCACCGGGGAGCTGTTTTTT; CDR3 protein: CATSEHNRGPTGELFF
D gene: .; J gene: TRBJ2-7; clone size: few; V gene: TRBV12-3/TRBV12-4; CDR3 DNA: TGTGCCAGCAGTTCACGGGGCATGCACGAGCAGTACTTC; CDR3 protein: CASSSRGMHEQYF
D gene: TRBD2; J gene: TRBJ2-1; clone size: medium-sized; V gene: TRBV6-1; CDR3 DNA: TGTGCCAGCAGTGGTTTAGCGGGAGGGAACAATGAGCAGTTCTTC; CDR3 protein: CASSGLAGGNNEQFF
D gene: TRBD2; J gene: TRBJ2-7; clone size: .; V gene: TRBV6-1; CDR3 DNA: TGTGCCAGCAGTGAGCGGACTAGCGGGAGGTACGAGCAGTACTTC; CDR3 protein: CASSERTSGRYEQYF
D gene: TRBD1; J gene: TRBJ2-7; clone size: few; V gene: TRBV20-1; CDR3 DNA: TGCAGTGCTCAACCCGGGACAGGGTCGAACGAGCAGTACTTC; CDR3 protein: CSAQPGTGSNEQYF
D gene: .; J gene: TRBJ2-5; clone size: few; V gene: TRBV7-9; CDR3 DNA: TGTGCCAGCAGCTTAGCGAAGGCAGGGGTAGAGACCCAGTACTTC; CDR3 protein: CASSLAKAGVETQYF
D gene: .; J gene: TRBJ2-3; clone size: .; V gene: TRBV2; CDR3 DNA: TGTGCCAGCAGTCCAGAACTGGGGAGCACAGATACGCAGTATTTT; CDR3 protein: CASSPELGSTDTQYF
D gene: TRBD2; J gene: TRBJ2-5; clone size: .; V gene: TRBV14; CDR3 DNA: TGTGCCAGCAGCCAAGACGGGCTAGCGGGTACGGAGACCCAGTACTTC; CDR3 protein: CASSQDGLAGTETQYF
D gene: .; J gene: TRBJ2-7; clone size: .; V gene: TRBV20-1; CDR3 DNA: TGCAGCGCGACAGGGAGGCCCCTCGAGCAGTACTTC; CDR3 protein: CSATGRPLEQYF
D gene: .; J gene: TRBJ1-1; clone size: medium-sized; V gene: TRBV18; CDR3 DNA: TGTGCCAGCTCAGGGGGCCTGAACACTGAAGCTTTCTTT; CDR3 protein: CASSGGLNTEAFF
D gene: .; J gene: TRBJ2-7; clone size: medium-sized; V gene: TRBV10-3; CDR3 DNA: TGTGCCATCAGTGATCTGGTCGCAGGCGAGCAGTACTTC; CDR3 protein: CAISDLVAGEQYF
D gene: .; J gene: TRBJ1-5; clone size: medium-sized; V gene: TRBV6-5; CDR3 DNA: TGTGCCAGCAGTTATGCCCAGGGTGGCAATCAGCCCCAGCATTTT; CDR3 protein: CASSYAQGGNQPQHF
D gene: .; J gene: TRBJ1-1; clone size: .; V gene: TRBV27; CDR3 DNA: TGTGCCAGCAGTTTCATTGGTTCGGGCACTGAAGCTTTCTTT; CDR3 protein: CASSFIGSGTEAFF
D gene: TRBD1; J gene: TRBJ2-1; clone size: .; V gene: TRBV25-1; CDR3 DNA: TGTGCCAGCAGAGGGACCCCACCAGGGGGTGAGCAGTTCTTC; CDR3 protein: CASRGTPPGGEQFF
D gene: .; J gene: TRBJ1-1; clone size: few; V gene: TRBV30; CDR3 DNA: TGTGCCTGGATGGTGGGAGCGAACACTGAAGCTTTCTTT; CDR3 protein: CAWMVGANTEAFF
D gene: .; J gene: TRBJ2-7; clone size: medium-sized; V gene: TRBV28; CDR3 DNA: TGTGCCAGCAGTTCTCAGGGTTCCTACGAGCAGTACTTC; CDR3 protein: CASSSQGSYEQYF
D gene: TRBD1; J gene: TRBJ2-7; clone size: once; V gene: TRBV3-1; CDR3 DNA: TGTGCCAGCAGCCAAGCCCCCGGGACAGGGTTTCGAGAGCAGTACTTC; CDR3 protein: CASSQAPGTGFREQYF
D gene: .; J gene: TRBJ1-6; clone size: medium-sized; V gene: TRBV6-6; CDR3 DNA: TGTGCGATCGGCAGGAGCTCCTATAATTCACCCCTCCACTTT; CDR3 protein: CAIGRSSYNSPLHF
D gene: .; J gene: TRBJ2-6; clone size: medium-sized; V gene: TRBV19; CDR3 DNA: TGTGCCAGTAGTCACCAACTCTCCGGGGCCAACGTCCTGACTTTC; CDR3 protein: CASSHQLSGANVLTF
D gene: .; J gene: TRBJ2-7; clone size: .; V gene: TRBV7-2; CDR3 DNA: TGTGCCAGCAGCTTATGGGCCCAAACCTACGAGCAGTACTTC; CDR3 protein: CASSLWAQTYEQYF
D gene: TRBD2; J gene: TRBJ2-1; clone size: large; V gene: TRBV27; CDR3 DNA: TGTGCCAGTGCCCCCTTAGCGGGAAGAAAGGGGAATGAGCAGTTCTTC; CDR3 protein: CASAPLAGRKGNEQFF
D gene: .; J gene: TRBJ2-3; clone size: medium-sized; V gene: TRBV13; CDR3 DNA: TGTGCCAGCAGCGAACATCGGGACTCACGATCCACAGATACGCAGTATTTT; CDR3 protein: CASSEHRDSRSTDTQYF
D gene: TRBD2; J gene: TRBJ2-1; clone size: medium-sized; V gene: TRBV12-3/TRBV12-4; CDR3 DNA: TGTGCCAGCAGTTTGCTAGCGGGAGGAATTAGTTCCTACAATGAGCAGTTCTTC; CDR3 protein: CASSLLAGGISSYNEQFF
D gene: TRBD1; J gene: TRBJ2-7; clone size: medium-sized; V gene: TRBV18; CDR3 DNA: TGTGCCAGCTCACCTCGGGGACAGGGGGGCTACGAGCAGTACTTC; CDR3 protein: CASSPRGQGGYEQYF
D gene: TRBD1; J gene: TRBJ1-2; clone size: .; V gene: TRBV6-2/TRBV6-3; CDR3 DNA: TGTGCCAGCAGTTACTTCAGGGGGCTTGGCTACACCTTC; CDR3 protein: CASSYFRGLGYTF
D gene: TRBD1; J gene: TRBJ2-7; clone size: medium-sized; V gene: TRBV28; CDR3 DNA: TGTGCCAGCAGTTTAACAGGGGGTACCTACGAGCAGTACTTC; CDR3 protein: CASSLTGGTYEQYF
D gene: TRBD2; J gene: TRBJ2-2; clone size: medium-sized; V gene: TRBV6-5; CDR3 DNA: TGTGCCAGCAGCCGGACTAGCGGCGCGAACACCGGGGAGCTGTTTTTT; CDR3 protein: CASSRTSGANTGELFF
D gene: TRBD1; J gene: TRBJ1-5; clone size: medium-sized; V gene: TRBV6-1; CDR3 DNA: TGTGCCAGCAGTGGCGGGGACAGGGTTGGAGCCATACAGCCCCAGCATTTT; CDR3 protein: CASSGGDRVGAIQPQHF
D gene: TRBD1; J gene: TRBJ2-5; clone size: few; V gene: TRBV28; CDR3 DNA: TGTGCCAGCAGTGTGACAGGGAATTCGGAGACCCAGTACTTC; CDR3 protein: CASSVTGNSETQYF
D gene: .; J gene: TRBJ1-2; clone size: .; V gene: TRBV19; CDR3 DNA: TGTGCCAGTAGTATTGAGTATGGCTACACCTTC; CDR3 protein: CASSIEYGYTF
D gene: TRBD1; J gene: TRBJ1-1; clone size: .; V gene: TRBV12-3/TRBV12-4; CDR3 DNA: TGTGCCAGCAGTTTAGGGGACAGCTGGGGTGAAGCTTTCTTT; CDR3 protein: CASSLGDSWGEAFF
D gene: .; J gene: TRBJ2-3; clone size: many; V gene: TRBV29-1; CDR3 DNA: TGCAGCGGGCTAGGAGATACGCAGTATTTT; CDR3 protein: CSGLGDTQYF
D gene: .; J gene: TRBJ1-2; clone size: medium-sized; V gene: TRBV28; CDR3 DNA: TGTGCCAGCAGTTTGTGGGACTATGGCCACACCTTC; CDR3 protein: CASSLWDYGHTF
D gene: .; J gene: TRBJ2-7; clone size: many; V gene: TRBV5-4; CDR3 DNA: TGTGCCAGCAGCCATGAGGGCTACGAGCAGTACTTC; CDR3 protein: CASSHEGYEQYF
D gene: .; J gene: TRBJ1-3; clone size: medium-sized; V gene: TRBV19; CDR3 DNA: TGTGCCAGCGACCGGTTGGGGAGTGGAAACACCATATATTTT; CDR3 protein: CASDRLGSGNTIYF
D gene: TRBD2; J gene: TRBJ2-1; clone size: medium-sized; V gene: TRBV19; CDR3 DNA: TGTGCCAGTAGTATACAGACTAGCGGTGAGCAGTTCTTC; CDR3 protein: CASSIQTSGEQFF